Here is one T cell receptor (beta chain) with its context. Its antigen is undetermined. Germline V CDR1 and CDR2: SGHTA, FQGNSA. After removal of 3 bases from V and 5 bases from J, the junction contained 2 bases not matched to a gene. There are 16 residues in the CDR3. The sample originates from a study of shared clonotypes between healthy human individuals. Only in-frame clones appear in the TCRdb table, and some are missing; sequencing was by immunoSEQ multiplex PCR. Here the sample spans roughly 2 million clones, 85% to 95% being singletons. The study, taken as a whole, reports: Memory subsets had estimated richness that was generally smaller than that of naive subsets.

The chain links TRBV7-2 to TRBJ2-3; 16 nucleotides agree with TRBD2. Sequenced material: naive CD4+ T cells sorted from blood. The subset is: CD45RA+ positively selected. The TCR originated in a man aged 18 to 29 in good health. Here the CDR3 reads CASSFGTSGREDTQYF. DNA of the CDR3: TGTGCCAGCAGCTTCGGGACTAGCGGGAGGGAAGATACGCAGTATTTT.